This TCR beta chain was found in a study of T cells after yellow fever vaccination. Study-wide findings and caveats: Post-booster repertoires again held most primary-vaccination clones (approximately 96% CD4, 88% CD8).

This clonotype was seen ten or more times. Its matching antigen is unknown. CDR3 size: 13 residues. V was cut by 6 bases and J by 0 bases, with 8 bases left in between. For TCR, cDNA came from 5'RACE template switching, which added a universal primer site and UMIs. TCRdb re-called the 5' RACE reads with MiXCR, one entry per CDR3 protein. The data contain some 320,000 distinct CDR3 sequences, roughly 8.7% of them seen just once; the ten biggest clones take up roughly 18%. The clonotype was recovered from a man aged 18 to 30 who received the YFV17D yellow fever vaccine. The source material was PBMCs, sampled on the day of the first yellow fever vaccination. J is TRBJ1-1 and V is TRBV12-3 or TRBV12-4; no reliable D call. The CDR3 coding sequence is TGTGCCAGCAGGCCGAACATGAACACTGAAGCTTTCTTT. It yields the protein CASRPNMNTEAFF.